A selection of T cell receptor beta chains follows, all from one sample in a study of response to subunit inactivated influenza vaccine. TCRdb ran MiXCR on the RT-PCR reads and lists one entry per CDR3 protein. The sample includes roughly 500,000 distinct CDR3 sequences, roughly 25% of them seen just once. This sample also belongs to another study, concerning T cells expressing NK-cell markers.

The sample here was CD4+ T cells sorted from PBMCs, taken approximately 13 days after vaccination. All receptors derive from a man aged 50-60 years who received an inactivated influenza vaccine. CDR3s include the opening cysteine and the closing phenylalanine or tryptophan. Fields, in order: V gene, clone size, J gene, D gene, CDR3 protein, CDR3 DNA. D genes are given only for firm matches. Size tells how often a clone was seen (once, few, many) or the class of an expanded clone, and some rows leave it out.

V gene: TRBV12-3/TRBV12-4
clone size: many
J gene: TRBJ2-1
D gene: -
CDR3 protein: CASSPPAVYSYNEQFF
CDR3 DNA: TGTGCCAGCAGTCCCCCAGCCGTATACTCCTACAATGAGCAGTTCTTC

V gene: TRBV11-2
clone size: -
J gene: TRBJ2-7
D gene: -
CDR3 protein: CASSRPRMPYEQYF
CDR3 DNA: TGTGCCAGCAGCCGGCCCCGCATGCCCTACGAGCAGTACTTC

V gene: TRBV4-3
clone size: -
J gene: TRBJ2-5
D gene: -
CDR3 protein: CASSQGRFPPETQYF
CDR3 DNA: TGCGCCAGCAGCCAAGGTAGATTCCCCCCGGAGACCCAGTACTTC

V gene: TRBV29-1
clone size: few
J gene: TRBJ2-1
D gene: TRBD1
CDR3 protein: CSVGTGLYNEQFF
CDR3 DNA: TGCAGCGTTGGGACAGGGCTCTACAATGAGCAGTTCTTC

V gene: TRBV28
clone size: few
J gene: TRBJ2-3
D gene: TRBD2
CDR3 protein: CASSLLGLAGGLTDTQYF
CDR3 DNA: TGTGCCAGCAGTTTATTAGGACTAGCGGGGGGGCTAACAGATACGCAGTATTTT

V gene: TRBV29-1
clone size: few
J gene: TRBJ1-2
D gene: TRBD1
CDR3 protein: CSVEGGQGMRGYTF
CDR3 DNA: TGCAGCGTTGAAGGGGGACAGGGGATGCGTGGCTACACCTTC

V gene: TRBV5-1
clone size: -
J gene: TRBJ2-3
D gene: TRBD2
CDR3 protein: CASSLLAGEGTDTQYF
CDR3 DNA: TGCGCCAGCAGCCTCTTAGCGGGGGAGGGAACAGATACGCAGTATTTT

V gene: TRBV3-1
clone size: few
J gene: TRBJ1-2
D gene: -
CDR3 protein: CASSRTVLNYGYTF
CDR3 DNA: TGTGCCAGCAGCCGTACAGTCCTTAACTATGGCTACACCTTC

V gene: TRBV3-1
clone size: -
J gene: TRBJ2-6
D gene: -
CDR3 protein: CASSQAPSSGANVLTF
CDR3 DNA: TGTGCCAGCAGCCAGGCGCCGAGCTCTGGGGCCAACGTCCTGACTTTC

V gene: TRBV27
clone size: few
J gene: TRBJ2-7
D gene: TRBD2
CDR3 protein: CASSLSTGGAYEQYF
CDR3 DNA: TGTGCCAGCAGTTTATCGACGGGAGGAGCCTACGAGCAGTACTTC

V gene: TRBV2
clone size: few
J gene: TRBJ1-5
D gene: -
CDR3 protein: CASSAQGWLNQPQHF
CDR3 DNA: TGTGCCAGCAGTGCACAGGGATGGCTTAATCAGCCCCAGCATTTT

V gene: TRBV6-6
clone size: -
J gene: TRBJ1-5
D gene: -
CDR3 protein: CASKDSNNQPQHF
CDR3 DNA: TGTGCCAGCAAGGACTCCAACAATCAGCCCCAGCATTTT

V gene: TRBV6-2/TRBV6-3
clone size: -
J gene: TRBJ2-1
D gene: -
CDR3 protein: CASRPDYTPAWGQFF
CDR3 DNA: TGTGCCAGCAGACCAGACTATACACCGGCTTGGGGGCAGTTCTTC

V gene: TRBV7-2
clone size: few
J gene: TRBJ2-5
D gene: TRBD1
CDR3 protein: CASSPGTGNAETQYF
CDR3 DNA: TGTGCCAGCAGCCCGGGGACAGGGAATGCGGAGACCCAGTACTTC

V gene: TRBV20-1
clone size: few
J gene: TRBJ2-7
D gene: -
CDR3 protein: CSARDNERAAYEQYF
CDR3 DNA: TGCAGTGCTAGAGATAATGAGCGGGCCGCGTACGAGCAGTACTTC

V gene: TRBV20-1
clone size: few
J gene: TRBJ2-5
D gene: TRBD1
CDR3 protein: CSARAIGQGKETQYF
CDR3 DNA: TGCAGTGCTAGAGCTATCGGACAGGGCAAAGAGACCCAGTACTTC

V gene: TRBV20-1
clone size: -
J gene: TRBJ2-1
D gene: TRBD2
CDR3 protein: CSALLAGTYNEQFF
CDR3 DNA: TGCAGTGCACTACTAGCGGGAACCTACAATGAGCAGTTCTTC

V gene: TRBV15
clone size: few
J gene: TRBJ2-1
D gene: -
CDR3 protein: CATSRAQGFYNEQFF
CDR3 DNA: TGTGCCACCAGCAGGGCCCAGGGGTTCTACAATGAGCAGTTCTTC

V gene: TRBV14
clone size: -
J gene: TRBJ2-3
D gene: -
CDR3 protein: CASSEHTGRTDTQYF
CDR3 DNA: TGTGCCAGCAGCGAACACACGGGGCGCACAGATACGCAGTATTTT

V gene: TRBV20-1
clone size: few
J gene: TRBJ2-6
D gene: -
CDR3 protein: CSARAGSSGANVLTF
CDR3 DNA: TGCAGTGCTAGAGCCGGGAGCTCTGGGGCCAACGTCCTGACTTTC

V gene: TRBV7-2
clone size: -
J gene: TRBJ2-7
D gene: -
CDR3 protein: CASRNPGHSYEQYF
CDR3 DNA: TGTGCCAGCAGGAACCCGGGACATTCCTACGAGCAGTACTTC

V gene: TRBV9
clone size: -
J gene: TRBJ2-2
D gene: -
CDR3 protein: CASSVRPNTGELFF
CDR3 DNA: TGTGCCAGCAGCGTCAGACCTAACACCGGGGAGCTGTTTTTT

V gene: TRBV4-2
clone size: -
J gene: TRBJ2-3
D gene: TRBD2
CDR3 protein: CASSHKLAGNTDTQYF
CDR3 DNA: TGTGCCAGCAGCCACAAACTAGCGGGGAACACAGATACGCAGTATTTT

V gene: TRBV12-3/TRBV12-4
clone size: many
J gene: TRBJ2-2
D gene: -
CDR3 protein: CASSPQVGLNTGELFF
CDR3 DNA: TGTGCCAGCAGTCCCCAGGTGGGACTTAACACCGGGGAGCTGTTTTTT

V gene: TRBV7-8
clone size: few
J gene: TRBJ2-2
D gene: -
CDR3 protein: CASITGTTTGELFF
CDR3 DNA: TGTGCCAGCATCACCGGGACAACCACCGGGGAGCTGTTTTTT

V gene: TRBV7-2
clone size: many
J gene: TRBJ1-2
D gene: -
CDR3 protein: CASSLGGPRRGYTF
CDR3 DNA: TGTGCCAGCAGCTTAGGAGGTCCCAGGCGGGGCTACACCTTC

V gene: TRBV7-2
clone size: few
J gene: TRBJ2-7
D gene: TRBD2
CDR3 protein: CASSLETSGFYEQYF
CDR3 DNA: TGTGCCAGCAGCTTAGAAACTAGCGGGTTCTACGAGCAGTACTTC

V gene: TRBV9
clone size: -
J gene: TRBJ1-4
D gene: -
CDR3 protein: CASSVGEGSFNEKLFF
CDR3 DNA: TGTGCCAGCAGCGTAGGGGAGGGGTCGTTTAATGAAAAACTGTTTTTT

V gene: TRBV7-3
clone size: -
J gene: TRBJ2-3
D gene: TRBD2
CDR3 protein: CASSLIGSGNTDTQYF
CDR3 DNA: TGTGCCAGCAGCTTAATTGGTAGCGGGAATACAGATACGCAGTATTTT

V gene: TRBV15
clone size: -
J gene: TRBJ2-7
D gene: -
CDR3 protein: CATSRDGTASLHRYF
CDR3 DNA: TGTGCCACCAGCAGAGATGGGACTGCCTCTCTCCATCGGTACTTC

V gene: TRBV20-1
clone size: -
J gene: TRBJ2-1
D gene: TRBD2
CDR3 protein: CSAPPSGSLSEQFF
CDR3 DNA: TGCAGTGCTCCTCCTAGCGGGTCGTTGAGTGAGCAGTTCTTC

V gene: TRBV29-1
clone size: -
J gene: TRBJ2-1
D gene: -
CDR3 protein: CSVEGVAEQFF
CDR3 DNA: TGCAGCGTTGAAGGGGTGGCTGAGCAGTTCTTC

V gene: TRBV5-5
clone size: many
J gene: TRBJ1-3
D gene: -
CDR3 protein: CASTTRVVGNTIYF
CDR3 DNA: TGTGCCAGCACCACTCGGGTGGTTGGAAACACCATATATTTT

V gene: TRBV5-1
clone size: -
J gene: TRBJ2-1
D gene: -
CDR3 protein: CASSLSAGRSYNEQFF
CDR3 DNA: TGCGCCAGCAGCTTGTCGGCAGGAAGATCCTACAATGAGCAGTTCTTC

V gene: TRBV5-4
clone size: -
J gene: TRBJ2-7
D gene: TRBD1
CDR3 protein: CASSRDRGKSYEQYF
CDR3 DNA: TGTGCCAGCAGCCGGGACAGGGGAAAATCCTACGAGCAGTACTTC

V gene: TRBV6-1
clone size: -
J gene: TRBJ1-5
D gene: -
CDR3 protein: CASSEQGHNQPQHF
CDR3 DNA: TGTGCCAGCAGTGAACAGGGGCATAATCAGCCCCAGCATTTT

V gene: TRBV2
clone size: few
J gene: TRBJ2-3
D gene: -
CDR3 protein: CASIRGSYTDTQYF
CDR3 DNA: TGTGCCAGCATCCGGGGTTCCTACACAGATACGCAGTATTTT

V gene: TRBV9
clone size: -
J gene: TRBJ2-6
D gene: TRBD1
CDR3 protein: CASSMGQGASGANVLTF
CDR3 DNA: TGTGCCAGCAGCATGGGACAGGGTGCCTCTGGGGCCAACGTCCTGACTTTC

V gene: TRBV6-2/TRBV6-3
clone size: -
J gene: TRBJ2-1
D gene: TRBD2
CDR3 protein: CASRPRLAGGHRGSYNEQFF
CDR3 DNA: TGTGCCAGCAGACCCCGACTAGCGGGGGGTCACCGGGGCTCCTACAATGAGCAGTTCTTC

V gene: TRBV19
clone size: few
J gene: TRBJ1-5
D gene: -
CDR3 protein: CASRIKTADYSNQPQHF
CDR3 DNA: TGTGCCAGTAGGATTAAAACAGCAGATTATAGCAATCAGCCCCAGCATTTT

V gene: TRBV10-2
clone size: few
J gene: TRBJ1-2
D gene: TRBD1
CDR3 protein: CATMDRGQFYGYTF
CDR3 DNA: TGCGCCACCATGGACAGGGGGCAATTCTATGGCTACACCTTC

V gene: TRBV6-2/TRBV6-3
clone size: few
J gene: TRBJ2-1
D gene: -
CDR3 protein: CASRRGRGGLNVLGSYNEQFF
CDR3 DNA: TGTGCCAGCAGGCGAGGAAGAGGGGGACTAAATGTTCTTGGCTCCTACAATGAGCAGTTCTTC

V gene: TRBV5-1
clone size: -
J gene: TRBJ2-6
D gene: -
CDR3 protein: CASSFSAGPFSGANVLTF
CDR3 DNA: TGCGCCAGCAGCTTTTCGGCCGGACCGTTCTCTGGGGCCAACGTCCTGACTTTC

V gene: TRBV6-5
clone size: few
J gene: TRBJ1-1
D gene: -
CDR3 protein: CASSYSGRPTEAFF
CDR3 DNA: TGTGCCAGCAGTTACTCTGGCAGGCCCACTGAAGCTTTCTTT

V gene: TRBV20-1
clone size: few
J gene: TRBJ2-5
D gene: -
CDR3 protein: CSARAGAQETQYF
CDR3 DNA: TGCAGTGCTAGAGCAGGGGCCCAAGAGACCCAGTACTTC

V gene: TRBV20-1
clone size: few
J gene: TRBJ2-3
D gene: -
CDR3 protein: CSARPPVDTQYF
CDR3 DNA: TGCAGTGCTAGACCCCCGGTAGATACGCAGTATTTT

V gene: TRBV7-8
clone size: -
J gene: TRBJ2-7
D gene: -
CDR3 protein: CASSLTNLRDEQYF
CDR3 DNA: TGTGCCAGCAGCTTAACCAACCTACGGGACGAGCAGTACTTC

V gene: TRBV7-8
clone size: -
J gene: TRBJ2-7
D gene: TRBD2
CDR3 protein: CASSLARWGGAYEQYF
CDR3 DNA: TGTGCCAGCAGCTTAGCGAGGTGGGGAGGGGCCTACGAGCAGTACTTC

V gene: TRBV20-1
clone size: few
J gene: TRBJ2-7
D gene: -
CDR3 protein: CSATRDHLGEQYF
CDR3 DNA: TGCAGTGCTACCCGGGACCATTTGGGCGAGCAGTACTTC

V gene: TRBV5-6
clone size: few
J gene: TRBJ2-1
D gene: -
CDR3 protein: CASSLPSSYNEQFF
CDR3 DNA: TGTGCCAGCAGCTTACCCAGCTCCTACAATGAGCAGTTCTTC